Listed below are T cell receptor beta chains from one sample, sequenced in a study of T cells in Graves' hyperthyroidism and ophthalmopathy. MiXCR, run by TCRdb on the multiplex PCR reads, gives a single entry per CDR3 protein. Of some 530,000 distinct CDR3 sequences in the sample, 22% were seen once. The sequenced sample consisted of blood. The receptors were gathered from a woman in her seventies with Graves' ophthalmopathy. The CDR3 runs from the conserved cysteine through the conserved F or W. A D gene is named only where the DNA matches it firmly. Size tells how often a clone was seen (once, few, many) or the class of an expanded clone, and some rows leave it out.

d_gene | j_gene | abundance | v_gene | CDR3nt | CDR3aa
TRBD2 | TRBJ2-1 | - | TRBV7-9 | TGTGCCAGCAGCTTAGCGGCTAGCGGGAGAGATGAGCAGTTCTTC | CASSLAASGRDEQFF
- | TRBJ2-6 | few | TRBV6-2/TRBV6-3 | TGTGCCAGCAGTTATTCAGGGGTCTCTGGGGCCAACGTCCTGACTTTC | CASSYSGVSGANVLTF
TRBD1 | TRBJ1-6 | - | TRBV12-3/TRBV12-4 | TGTGCCAGCAGTTTTAACAGGGGGAATTCACCCCTCCACTTT | CASSFNRGNSPLHF
TRBD2 | TRBJ2-1 | - | TRBV4-3 | TGCGCCAGCAGCCAGCGGGAGATCCCTGCGTATGAGCAGTTCTTC | CASSQREIPAYEQFF
TRBD2 | TRBJ2-1 | - | TRBV6-2/TRBV6-3 | TGTGCCAGCTTGCCTAGCGGGAGGGCCTACAATGAGCAGTTCTTC | CASLPSGRAYNEQFF
- | TRBJ2-3 | - | TRBV20-1 | TGCAGTGCTAGGCCCCGGGACTTCACAGATACGCAGTATTTT | CSARPRDFTDTQYF
TRBD1 | TRBJ2-5 | few | TRBV9 | TGTGCCAGCAGCGTTTGGGACAGGGGAGCAGGAGAGACCCAGTACTTC | CASSVWDRGAGETQYF
- | TRBJ1-1 | many | TRBV2 | TGTGCCAGCAGTGTAGGACCGAACACTGAAGCTTTCTTT | CASSVGPNTEAFF
TRBD1 | TRBJ1-1 | few | TRBV14 | TGTGCCAGCAGCCCATTGACAGGGAGTCGACCGAACACTGAAGCTTTCTTT | CASSPLTGSRPNTEAFF
TRBD2 | TRBJ2-1 | many | TRBV2 | TGTGCCAGCCTTGGGCGGGAGGTCCACAATGAGCAGTTCTTC | CASLGREVHNEQFF
- | TRBJ2-7 | - | TRBV24-1 | TGTGCCACCAGTGATTTGTGGGGGCAAAGACCCTACGAGCAGTACTTC | CATSDLWGQRPYEQYF
- | TRBJ1-1 | - | TRBV11-2 | TGTGCCAGCAGCCGTCGCTCCGGGACGGGTTTGGCTGAAGCTTTCTTT | CASSRRSGTGLAEAFF
TRBD1 | TRBJ1-1 | few | TRBV18 | TGTGCCAGCTCAGACAGGGGCTCGAGTTGGACTGAAGCTTTCTTT | CASSDRGSSWTEAFF
- | TRBJ2-1 | few | TRBV12-5 | TGTGCTAGTGGGAAGGGGTGGGAGAATGAGCAGTTCTTC | CASGKGWENEQFF
TRBD2 | TRBJ2-4 | many | TRBV6-2/TRBV6-3 | TGTGCCAGCAGATCAAGCGGGAGGAATGTGAGGGGGACCAAAAACATTCAGTACTTC | CASRSSGRNVRGTKNIQYF
TRBD2 | TRBJ2-7 | few | TRBV6-1 | TGTGCCAGCAGTCCGTCGGGGGGCGAGCAGTACTTC | CASSPSGGEQYF
- | TRBJ2-1 | - | TRBV6-6 | TGTGCCAGCAGTTACTCTGCTAGTTTAGCCTACAATGAGCAGTTCTTC | CASSYSASLAYNEQFF
- | TRBJ1-2 | - | TRBV6-1 | TGTGCCAGCAGCGAACCGGGGCCCCCGGGCTACACCTTC | CASSEPGPPGYTF
- | TRBJ1-2 | few | TRBV10-3 | TGTGCCATCAGTGAGGGGGCGCGGAATGGCTACACCTTC | CAISEGARNGYTF
- | TRBJ1-2 | - | TRBV20-1 | TGCAGTGCTAGCCTCTATTTAGGGGGTCCCATGATCTATGGCTACACCTTC | CSASLYLGGPMIYGYTF
TRBD1 | TRBJ2-1 | - | TRBV5-1 | TGCGCCAGCAATCGGGACAGGGGGAACAATGAGCAGTTCTTC | CASNRDRGNNEQFF
TRBD2 | TRBJ2-1 | few | TRBV11-2 | TGTGCCAGCAGCTTAGTGAGGCTAGCGGGGCCAAGCTCCTACAATGAGCAGTTCTTC | CASSLVRLAGPSSYNEQFF
- | TRBJ2-3 | few | TRBV10-3 | TGTGCCATCAGTGGTAGCGGCACAGATACGCAGTATTTT | CAISGSGTDTQYF
TRBD2 | TRBJ2-5 | many | TRBV11-2 | TGTGCCAGCAACGAATTAGCGGGAGGGCCGGGGAAGACCCAGTACTTC | CASNELAGGPGKTQYF
- | TRBJ1-2 | - | TRBV25-1 | TGTGCCAGCAGGCAACAGGGAGGGAACTATGGCTACACCTTC | CASRQQGGNYGYTF
TRBD1 | TRBJ2-7 | - | TRBV6-1 | TGTGCCAGCAGGAGTCCTGGACAGGGAAACGGCGAGCAGTACTTC | CASRSPGQGNGEQYF
- | TRBJ2-1 | - | TRBV2 | TGTGCCAGCAGTGAAGGAGGGTCCGCCAATGAGCAGTTCTTC | CASSEGGSANEQFF
- | TRBJ2-3 | many | TRBV13 | TGTGCCAGCAGCCACGGCACAGATACGCAGTATTTT | CASSHGTDTQYF
TRBD1 | TRBJ1-4 | - | TRBV6-2/TRBV6-3 | TGTGCCAGCAGTTTTGCCGGGACAGGGGGAGAAAAACTGTTTTTT | CASSFAGTGGEKLFF
- | TRBJ2-1 | - | TRBV20-1 | TGCAGTGCTCACGAAGGAGCGGAGTGGGTAAGGGAGCAGTTCTTC | CSAHEGAEWVREQFF
- | TRBJ1-2 | - | TRBV30 | TGTGCCTGGAGTGTATCAGGGGCGATCGATGGCTACACCTTC | CAWSVSGAIDGYTF
- | TRBJ1-4 | many | TRBV12-3/TRBV12-4 | TGTGCCAGCAGTACAGGGTGGAATGAAAAACTGTTTTTT | CASSTGWNEKLFF
- | TRBJ2-5 | once | TRBV5-4 | TGTGCCAGCAGCTTGTCTACAGGTTTCGGGACCCAGTACTTC | CASSLSTGFGTQYF
- | TRBJ1-1 | few | TRBV12-3/TRBV12-4 | TGTGCCAGCAGTTGGGCCCCGGAGAGGGGGTTCTTT | CASSWAPERGFF
- | TRBJ1-5 | - | TRBV10-2 | TGCGCCAGCAGTGGTATTAATCAGCCCCAGCATTTT | CASSGINQPQHF
- | TRBJ2-2 | - | TRBV4-2 | TGTGCCAGCAGGGCCGAACTCCACAGGGGGGAGCTGTTTTTT | CASRAELHRGELFF
- | TRBJ1-5 | - | TRBV28 | TGTGCCAGCAGTTTTCCTACCTTTAGTTCTTATAGCAATCAGCCCCAGCATTTT | CASSFPTFSSYSNQPQHF
TRBD1 | TRBJ1-1 | few | TRBV30 | TGTGCCTGGAGTGCGACAGGGAGTACTGAAGCTTTCTTT | CAWSATGSTEAFF
- | TRBJ2-1 | many | TRBV2 | TGTGCCAGCAGTGAAGTCGTGGATGAGCAGTTCTTC | CASSEVVDEQFF
- | TRBJ1-4 | - | TRBV6-2/TRBV6-3 | TGTGCCAGCAGTTACTCCCCGGGACGGAGTAATGAAAGACTGTTTTTT | CASSYSPGRSNERLFF
- | TRBJ1-2 | - | TRBV27 | TGTGCCAGCAGTAGTTTCACGACAGGCTATGGCTACACCTTC | CASSSFTTGYGYTF
TRBD1 | TRBJ1-4 | - | TRBV18 | TGTGCCAGCTCACCAATCCGGGACAGGCGGGAAAAACTGTTTTTT | CASSPIRDRREKLFF
TRBD1 | TRBJ1-2 | few | TRBV20-1 | TGCAGTGCTGACACGACAGGGGCCTATGGCTACACCTTC | CSADTTGAYGYTF
- | TRBJ2-7 | - | TRBV7-2 | TGTGCCAGCAGCGGACCTACCGACGAGCAGTACTTC | CASSGPTDEQYF
- | TRBJ1-1 | many | TRBV6-2/TRBV6-3 | TGTGCCAGCAGAGGGACTGTTACCCCCACTGAAGCTTTCTTT | CASRGTVTPTEAFF
- | TRBJ1-1 | many | TRBV2 | TGTGCCAGCAGTGTTATCCTACAGGGAACTGAAGCTTTCTTT | CASSVILQGTEAFF
- | TRBJ1-5 | - | TRBV6-1 | TGTGCCAGCAGTCTTAACAGGGCCCCCAATCAGCCCCAGCATTTT | CASSLNRAPNQPQHF
- | TRBJ1-5 | - | TRBV19 | TGTGCCAGTAGTCCGCTGGCCAGGACCAATCAGCCCCAGCATTTT | CASSPLARTNQPQHF
- | TRBJ2-4 | - | TRBV2 | TGTGCCAGCTCACCACCCTCAACCGCTCTAGCCAAAAACATTCAGTACTTC | CASSPPSTALAKNIQYF
- | TRBJ2-7 | few | TRBV20-1 | TGCAGTGCACCCGACCGGGACCGAACCTACGAGCAGTACTTC | CSAPDRDRTYEQYF
- | TRBJ2-1 | few | TRBV6-1 | TGTGCCAGCAGTGAAATAAGGAATGAGCAGTTCTTC | CASSEIRNEQFF
- | TRBJ2-1 | - | TRBV28 | TGTGCCAGCAGAGGGGGTTTTGTGCAGTTCTTC | CASRGGFVQFF
- | TRBJ2-1 | many | TRBV12-3/TRBV12-4 | TGTGCCAGCAGCCGGGGGAGCCCCAATGAGCAGTTCTTC | CASSRGSPNEQFF
- | TRBJ1-3 | few | TRBV28 | TGTGCCAGCAGTTTGGGATTCTTTGGAAACACCATATATTTT | CASSLGFFGNTIYF